This TCR beta chain was retrieved from a study of PD-1 blockade in classical Hodgkin lymphoma (TCRdb year 2020). Regarding the research as a whole: Nivolumab dosing was 3 mg/kg intravenously every 2 weeks, continuing until either disease progression or unacceptable toxicity. A peripheral blood immune signature of response to PD-1 blockade in classical Hodgkin lymphoma was defined using TCR beta sequencing and CyTOF.

The CDR3 has 15 amino acids, counting the end cysteine and phenylalanine. The kept DNA is CDR3 alone, 45 bases in frame from the first base. Per the germline V gene, MNHNS is the CDR1 and SASEGT is the CDR2. V ends up 5 bases short and J 6 bases short, with an unmatched junction base count of 8. The intended sense of this specimen's time point label: cycle 1 day 1 (C1D1), immediately before nivolumab initiation. All trial patients had relapsed after autologous stem cell transplantation, with cohorts A, B and C differing in prior brentuximab vedotin exposure. The trial cohort was composed of approximately 60 patients with relapsed/refractory classical Hodgkin lymphoma, for whom complete response, partial response or progressive disease was recorded as best overall response. In the multi-cohort phase II CheckMate 205 trial, trial patients received single-agent nivolumab. An independent review committee assessed best overall response using the 2007 International Working Group response criteria. PBMCs from the trial were collected at three points: immediately before nivolumab initiation (C1D1), and during therapy at cycle 2 day 1 and cycle 4 day 1. After peripheral blood was drawn into 8 mL Vacutainer Cell Preparation Tubes, PBMCs were isolated by centrifugation and then cryopreserved.

Genomic DNA was isolated using the Qiagen DNeasy kit from unsorted PBMCs as well as from negatively selected CD4+ and CD8+ fractions. Using primers that anneal to V and J segments, immunoSEQ multiplex PCR amplified the TCR beta CDR3 regions. A synthetic immune receptor repertoire was used to minimize amplification bias, and any residual bias was removed computationally once sequencing was done. As for the authors' bioinformatics: Custom Python scripts were used to quantify repertoire diversity as the Shannon entropy index. Unsorted, CD4+ and CD8+ repertoires were analyzed separately, except in combined analyses where CD4+ and CD8+ sequences were merged in silico. A clone counted as expanded when the clone's frequency after treatment rose at least 2-fold relative to C1D1, and clones undetected at baseline were given a pseudocount of 0.5. Singleton clones were defined as clones with 0 or 1 copy at C1D1, and non-singleton clones were defined as clones with 2 or more copies. By matching protein sequences in sorted samples from the same patient, clones expanded in unsorted samples were annotated as CD4+, CD8+ or unknown. Wilcoxon tests were applied to paired samples to test diversity changes from C1D1 to C4D1. Here the immuneACCESS table is served through TCRdb, limited to in-frame sequences with V and J called. Missing clones are a known gap in these copies; in checked studies unresolved V genes cover under half, and the rest lacks a known reason. V and J calls and clone size come straight from that table; D and trimming were deduced from the DNA. This sample gives some 39,000 clones in total; almost 90% of them show up just once. The ten largest clones take up about 9.8% of the sample.

In the case of this clone: The antigen this receptor binds is unknown. No qualities accompany the bases; no much larger clone lies one base away.

Paper-wide results and their limitations: Baseline diversity similar to that of newly diagnosed patients was observed in trial patients achieving complete response, whereas significantly lower diversity was observed in partial responders and progressors. By C4D1, a significant rise was seen in CD4+ TCR diversity but not in CD8+ TCR diversity (p=0.0027 vs p=0.16), and the rise was most apparent among complete responders (p=0.02). Baseline TCR diversity was reported as lower in newly diagnosed patients than in healthy donors, and lower still in relapsed/refractory patients. Diversity was lower in patients who began nivolumab less than 1 year after ASCT, so these patients were left out of later analyses to avoid confounding by immune reconstitution. The study was restricted to a single clinical trial cohort, and the causes of repertoire differences, possibly disease activity or prior therapy, were left undefined.

This TCR was recovered from a human donor with classical Hodgkin lymphoma. The chain joins TRBV6-1 to TRBJ2-2; TRBD2 fits 8 bases in the junction. Sequenced here: peripheral blood mononuclear cells (PBMCs), sampled at baseline. The CDR3 amino acid sequence is: CASSPLGGDSGELFF. The nucleotide sequence reads TGTGCCAGCAGTCCCCTCGGGGGGGACTCCGGGGAGCTGTTTTTT.